This TCR beta chain is drawn from a study of cytomegalovirus exposure and HLA in healthy donors. This CDR3 has 17 residues. Germline V gene lookup returns CDR1 MGHDK and CDR2 SYGVNS. Trimming removed 5 bases from V and 1 base from J, with 17 bases in between. Both 60 Vbeta primers and 13 Jbeta primers went into the PCR. Assay used: immunoSEQ multiplex PCR; TCRdb lists only in-frame clones, some missing. The data contain some 140,000 clones, about three quarters of them singletons. Comments on this clone: Its specificity is unknown.

Study results and limitations: TCR beta chains numbering more than 150 were designated cytomegalovirus-associated.

The chain joins TRBV25-1 to TRBJ2-2; TRBD1 is a possible D gene (6 bases). Sequencing was performed on PBMCs. This clonotype originated in a male donor in good health and CMV-seropositive. CDR3 nucleotide sequence: TGTGCCAGCAGTCAGAGTAGGGACACCGTGAACACCGGGGAGCTGTTTTTT. It is translated as CASSQSRDTVNTGELFF.